This entry lists 7 T cell receptor beta chains sequenced from one sample in a study of radiation and T cells in renal cell carcinoma. The time point here: blood 4 weeks post-SBRT, at nephrectomy. Specified treatment: 15 Gy SBRT to primary tumor, nephrectomy 4 weeks later. Generated by immunoSEQ multiplex PCR, the TCRdb table keeps only in-frame clones and is missing some. The data contain about 150,000 clones, approximately 86% of them singletons. The sequencing here drew on blood, taken from a patient whose treatment included radiotherapy and nephrectomy. The receptor set was obtained from a woman aged 45 to 65 with renal cell carcinoma.

This clone was found once. V is TRBV7-2 and J is TRBJ1-4; no definite D call. CDR1 and CDR2 from the germline V gene are SGHTA and FQGNSA. V lost 5 bases and J lost 13, with 14 bases in between. The CDR3 spans 12 residues. DNA of the CDR3: TGTGCCAGCAGCCAAACCAATGGGCCACTGTTTTTT. Protein sequence: CASSQTNGPLFF.

The chain is built from TRBV7-2 and TRBJ1-5, with D perhaps TRBD1 (6 bases). Trimming shortened V by 5 bases and J by 6 bases, and 17 bases separated the two germline ends. Germline CDR1 SGHTA, CDR2 FQGNSA. The CDR3 length is 15 residues. CDR3 protein: CASSKMGGGGQPQHF. CDR3 DNA sequence: TGTGCCAGCAGCAAAATGGGGGGCGGAGGTCAGCCCCAGCATTTT.

V and J are TRBV12-2 and TRBJ1-1. TRBV12-2 is flagged as a pseudogene. The CDR3 has 15 residues. The CDR3 is CASRFLEEVGTEAFF. As DNA, the CDR3 is TGTGCAAGTCGCTTCTTAGAGGAGGTAGGCACTGAAGCTTTCTTT.

This clone came up a few times. The chain has TRBV6-5 and TRBJ2-3, with 9 bases lining up with TRBD2. Per germline, CDR1 MNHEY and CDR2 SVGAGI. V gave up 4 bases and J gave up 5 bases; unmatched junction bases: 10. The CDR3 totals 16 residues. The DNA for the CDR3 is TGTGCCAGCAGTTCGCGCTTAGCGGGAGATCGAGATACGCAGTATTTT. Translated, it gives CASSSRLAGDRDTQYF.

This clone was seen a single time. The chain has TRBV5-1 and TRBJ2-7; the match to TRBD2 covers 8 bases. The germline gives CDR1 SGHRS, CDR2 YFSETQ. Trimming took 0 bases from V and 5 from J; bases not matched to a gene: 16. CDR3 size: 18 residues. CDR3 residues: CASSLGLWRGAPQDEQYF. CDR3 nucleotides: TGCGCCAGCAGCTTGGGACTTTGGCGGGGGGCCCCTCAGGACGAGCAGTACTTC. The full variable domain, its missing parts supplied by reference TRBV5-1 and TRBJ2-7, is KAGVTQTPRYLIKTRGQQVTLSCSPISGHRSVSWYQQTPGQGLQFLFEYFSETQRNKGNFPGRFSGRQFSNSRSEMNVSTLELGDSALYLCASSLGLWRGAPQDEQYFGPGTRLTVT.

The V call is TRBV11-2, the J call TRBJ1-1; D is perhaps TRBD1 (6 bases). In germline, CDR1 is SGHAT, CDR2 FQNNGV. The germline V and J ends were trimmed by 5 bases and 2 bases, with 15 bases remaining between them. This CDR3 has 15 residues. This CDR3 is CASSPRGGYNTEAFF. In nucleotides, the CDR3 is TGTGCCAGCAGCCCTAGGGGGGGGTATAACACTGAAGCTTTCTTT. The full variable domain, rest sourced from reference TRBV11-2 and TRBJ1-1, is EAGVAQSPRYKIIEKRQSVAFWCNPISGHATLYWYQQILGQGPKLLIQFQNNGVVDDSQLPKDRFSAERLKGVDSTLKIQPAKLEDSAVYLCASSPRGGYNTEAFFGQGTRLTVV.

The gene calls are TRBV10-3 and TRBJ2-1; tentatively, D is TRBD1 (6 bases). The CDR3 spans 13 residues. Germline V gene sequence: CDR1 ENHRY, CDR2 SYGVKD. Trimming left V 4 bases short and J 8 bases short, with 12 bases between. The CDR3 DNA follows: TGTGCCATCAGTGGTTGGACAGCGGATGAGCAGTTCTTC. It codes for CAISGWTADEQFF.